The rows below give T cell receptor beta chains drawn from one sample of a study of early T cells in non-severe SARS-CoV-2 infection. TCRdb called the 5' RACE reads again in MiXCR, with one record for every CDR3 protein. The sample includes more than 65,000 distinct CDR3 sequences, roughly 15% seen only once; the top ten take over 1.2%. Sample: whole blood. The receptors were sampled from an adult who was a healthcare worker with PCR-confirmed SARS-CoV-2 infection or an uninfected control (not recorded which). The CDR3 runs from the conserved cysteine through the conserved F or W. D genes are given only for firm matches. Clone size is stated in some rows and not others, as once, few, many or a class when expanded.

>NA|TRBV7-6|few|TRBJ1-4
CASSAGGGNEKLFF
TGTGCCAGCAGCGCGGGCGGCGGTAATGAAAAACTGTTTTTT
>NA|TRBV7-6|many|TRBJ1-5
CASSPPGVNQPQHF
TGTGCCAGCAGCCCCCCGGGGGTCAATCAGCCCCAGCATTTT
>NA|TRBV7-9|many|TRBJ1-5
CASSSGPGNQPQHF
TGTGCCAGCAGCTCAGGGCCGGGCAATCAGCCCCAGCATTTT
>NA|TRBV19|NA|TRBJ2-3
CASSRLPTTDTQYF
TGTGCCAGTAGCAGACTTCCCACAACAGATACGCAGTATTTT
>NA|TRBV29-1|few|TRBJ1-2
CSVVRDYGYTF
TGCAGCGTTGTGCGGGACTATGGCTACACCTTC
>NA|TRBV19|few|TRBJ2-1
CASSISFSYNEQFF
TGTGCCAGTAGTATAAGCTTTTCCTACAATGAGCAGTTCTTC
>NA|TRBV5-1|many|TRBJ2-3
CASSLDGTAAQYF
TGCGCCAGCAGCTTGGACGGAACAGCAGCGCAGTATTTT
>NA|TRBV28|once|TRBJ1-1
CASSPNGGGAFF
TGTGCCAGCAGTCCCAACGGGGGGGGAGCTTTCTTT
>NA|TRBV6-2/TRBV6-3|NA|TRBJ1-1
CASTRLREAFF
TGTGCCAGCACCCGTCTGCGGGAAGCTTTCTTT
>TRBD2|TRBV11-2|NA|TRBJ2-7
CASSLGLAGGYEQYF
TGTGCCAGCAGCTTGGGACTAGCGGGGGGGTACGAGCAGTACTTC
>NA|TRBV6-6|many|TRBJ1-1
CASIVEFQAFF
TGTGCCAGCATTGTAGAGTTCCAAGCTTTCTTT
>NA|TRBV5-4|many|TRBJ2-1
CASSLTGPNEQFF
TGTGCCAGCAGCTTGACGGGCCCCAACGAGCAGTTCTTC
>NA|TRBV3-1|NA|TRBJ1-6
CASSQEFGQHNSPLHF
TGTGCCAGCAGCCAAGAATTCGGGCAGCATAATTCACCCCTCCACTTT
>TRBD1|TRBV5-1|NA|TRBJ1-1
CASSLMQGANTEAFF
TGCGCCAGCAGCTTGATGCAGGGGGCGAACACTGAAGCTTTCTTT
>NA|TRBV5-1|few|TRBJ1-4
CASSLVTGADEKLFF
TGCGCCAGCAGCTTGGTCACAGGTGCGGATGAAAAACTGTTTTTT
>TRBD1|TRBV7-2|many|TRBJ1-2
CASSLVGGTAPYYGYTF
TGTGCCAGCAGCTTAGTAGGGGGGACAGCACCCTACTATGGCTACACCTTC
>NA|TRBV11-2|many|TRBJ2-7
CASSLVRGQIGSYEQYF
TGTGCCAGCAGCTTAGTAAGAGGACAGATTGGATCCTACGAGCAGTACTTC
>NA|TRBV4-3|many|TRBJ2-2
CASSQGKERNTGELFF
TGCGCCAGCAGCCAAGGGAAAGAGCGGAACACCGGGGAGCTGTTTTTT
>TRBD1|TRBV7-8|NA|TRBJ2-1
CASSTAGQGAGNEQFF
TGTGCCAGCAGCACAGCCGGACAGGGGGCGGGCAATGAGCAGTTCTTC
>NA|TRBV12-5|few|TRBJ2-5
CASGLSGGFGETQYF
TGTGCTAGTGGTTTGTCAGGGGGGTTCGGAGAGACCCAGTACTTC
>NA|TRBV20-1|many|TRBJ1-1
CSARAGRVTEAFF
TGCAGTGCTAGAGCAGGCAGGGTAACTGAAGCTTTCTTT
>TRBD2|TRBV12-3/TRBV12-4|many|TRBJ2-5
CASSPDSGGAHQTQYF
TGTGCCAGCAGTCCCGACTCGGGGGGAGCGCACCAGACCCAGTACTTC
>TRBD1|TRBV7-9|NA|TRBJ2-1
CASSLGRDRANEQFF
TGTGCCAGCAGCTTAGGCCGGGACAGGGCTAATGAGCAGTTCTTC
>TRBD1|TRBV9|NA|TRBJ2-5
CASSDAPWDRGGETQYF
TGTGCCAGCAGCGATGCCCCCTGGGACAGGGGAGGGGAGACCCAGTACTTC
>NA|TRBV20-1|few|TRBJ2-1
CSARVGGYNEQFF
TGCAGTGCTAGAGTGGGGGGCTACAATGAGCAGTTCTTC
>NA|TRBV6-6|few|TRBJ1-2
CASRPRGGYGYTF
TGTGCCAGCAGGCCGAGGGGCGGCTATGGCTACACCTTC
>NA|TRBV5-4|few|TRBJ1-1
CASSPTSDTEAFF
TGTGCCAGCAGCCCCACCTCGGACACTGAAGCTTTCTTT
>TRBD1|TRBV29-1|few|TRBJ2-1
CNGQGFGNEQFF
TGCAACGGACAGGGCTTTGGGAATGAGCAGTTCTTC
>NA|TRBV6-5|NA|TRBJ1-3
CASSYSMQAAGNTIYF
TGTGCCAGCAGTTACTCGATGCAGGCCGCTGGAAACACCATATATTTT